One and the same sample provided the 9 T cell receptor beta chains below, sequenced in a study of blood T cell repertoires in COVID-19. The protocol was immunoSEQ multiplex PCR, while the TCRdb copy is restricted to in-frame clones and leaves out a portion. The sample records 250,000 to 400,000 clones, around 90% being singletons. The sequenced material came from peripheral blood. All receptors derive from a woman aged 30 to 39 with COVID-19, enrolled during active disease.

The rearrangement uses TRBV27 and TRBJ2-7; 11 nucleotides align to TRBD2. V shed 7 bases, J shed 1 base, and the junction held 6 bases outside the gene matches. The CDR3 is 15 amino acids. The V gene's germline CDR1 is MNHEY and CDR2 SMNVEV (reference sequence). CDR3: CASTNLAGGSYEQYF. Here the CDR3 DNA reads TGTGCCAGCACCAATCTAGCGGGAGGATCCTACGAGCAGTACTTC.

The chain has TRBV5-1 and TRBJ2-1; 10 nucleotides agree with TRBD1. This CDR3 region has 17 residues. Germline V gene data show CDR1 as SGHRS and CDR2 as YFSETQ. The J segment lost 6 bases and the V segment lost 4 bases, leaving 13 bases of the junction unmatched. The CDR3 here is CASSVPGGDRGSNEQFF. As DNA, the CDR3 is TGCGCCAGCAGCGTCCCCGGGGGGGACAGGGGTAGCAATGAGCAGTTCTTC.

On this clone itself: In the same sample, other DNA sequences code for this CDR3. The rearrangement joins TRBV3-1 (or the pseudogene TRBV3-2) to TRBJ1-5; D call uncertain. The CDR3 contains 13 residues. Deletions cut 0 bases from V and 4 bases from J, with 4 bases between. Germline-derived CDR1 and CDR2 are LGHDT and YNNKEL (reference sequence). CDR3 nucleotide sequence: TGTGCCAGCAGCCAAGATAGAAATCAGCCCCAGCATTTT. This translates into CASSQDRNQPQHF.

The genes are TRBV6-6 and TRBJ1-1; D perhaps matches TRBD1 (6 bases). This CDR3 has 13 amino acids. From germline, CDR1 is MNHNY and CDR2 SVGAGI (reference sequence). The V end lost 6 bases, the J end lost 4 bases, and 12 bases lay between the germline ends. Here the CDR3 DNA reads TGTGCCAGCAGGGACAGTCTTGGCACTGAAGCTTTCTTT. Translation gives CASRDSLGTEAFF.

The chain couples TRBV10-3 to TRBJ1-1; D remains ambiguous. CDR3 length: 16 residues. The ends were cut back, 1 base at V and 8 bases at J, with 20 bases in the middle. CDR1 ENHRY and CDR2 SYGVKD come from the germline V gene. Here the CDR3 reads CAISEFEGGRQVEAFF. CDR3 sequence (DNA): TGTGCCATCAGTGAGTTCGAGGGAGGGAGGCAGGTGGAAGCTTTCTTT.

V is TRBV6-5 and J is TRBJ1-1, with 7 bases lining up with TRBD1. The V gene end was trimmed by 5 bases and the J gene end by 3 bases; junction bases not matched to a gene: 6. The V gene's germline CDR1 is MNHEY and CDR2 SVGAGI. This CDR3 region has 14 residues. The CDR3 DNA reads TGTGCCAGCAGTCCCCAGGGGGTATACACTGAAGCTTTCTTT. Translation: CASSPQGVYTEAFF.

This chain joins TRBV6-6 and TRBJ1-4; 7 bases line up with TRBD1. The CDR3 covers 15 residues. V dropped 5 bases and J dropped 7; count of bases not matched to a gene: 10. Per the germline V gene, CDR1 is MNHNY and CDR2 is SVGAGI (reference sequence). CDR3 coding DNA: TGTGCCAGCAGTGCCCCAGGGGGAAGAGTTGAAAAACTGTTTTTT. This codes for CASSAPGGRVEKLFF.

The V call is TRBV28, the J call TRBJ2-7, with 8 bases fitting TRBD2. The CDR3 extends over 15 amino acids. V was clipped by 5 bases and J by 0 bases; unmatched bases: 6. Germline CDR1 is MDHEN and CDR2 is SYDVKM. DNA of the CDR3: TGTGCCAGCAGTCCCCTAAGCGGGAGCTCCTACGAGCAGTACTTC. Translated, it gives CASSPLSGSSYEQYF.

The CDR3 protein is CASSSIATEAFF. The CDR3 DNA reads TGTGCCAGCAGTTCAATTGCGACTGAAGCTTTCTTT. The rearrangement joins TRBV12-3 or TRBV12-4 to TRBJ1-1; D unresolved. Trimming shortened V by 4 bases and J by 5 bases, and 8 bases separated the two germline ends. This CDR3 is built from 12 residues.